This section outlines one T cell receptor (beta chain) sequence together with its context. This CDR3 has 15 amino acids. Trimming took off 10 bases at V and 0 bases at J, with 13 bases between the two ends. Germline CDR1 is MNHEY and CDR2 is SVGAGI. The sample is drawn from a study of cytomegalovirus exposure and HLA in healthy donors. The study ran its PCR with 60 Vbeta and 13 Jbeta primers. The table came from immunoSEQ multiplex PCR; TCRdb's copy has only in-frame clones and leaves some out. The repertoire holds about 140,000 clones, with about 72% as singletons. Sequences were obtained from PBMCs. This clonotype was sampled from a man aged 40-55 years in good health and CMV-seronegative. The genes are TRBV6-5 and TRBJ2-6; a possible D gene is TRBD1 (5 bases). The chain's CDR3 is CATDARVSGANVLTF. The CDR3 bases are TGTGCCACCGACGCCAGGGTCTCTGGGGCCAACGTCCTGACTTTC.